A selection of T cell receptor beta chains follows, all from one sample in a study of cytomegalovirus exposure and HLA in healthy donors. Data came from immunoSEQ multiplex PCR; TCRdb stores just in-frame clones and leaves some out. The profile shows over 100,000 clones, about 74% of them singletons. The sequencing sample was made of PBMCs. The receptors come from a female donor in good health and CMV-seronegative. Both conserved end residues are part of each CDR3. A D gene is named only where the DNA matches it firmly. For some rows the clone size is stated as once, few or many, or as a class when expanded; others skip it.

d_gene	abundance	v_gene	j_gene	CDR3aa	CDR3nt
-	-	TRBV5-5	TRBJ2-7	CASSLSQVTYEQYF	TGTGCCAGCAGCTTGTCACAGGTAACCTACGAGCAGTACTTC
-	-	TRBV6-5	TRBJ2-7	CASSSLRQESSYEQYF	TGTGCCAGCAGTTCCCTAAGACAGGAGAGCTCCTACGAGCAGTACTTC
TRBD1	-	TRBV5-4	TRBJ1-4	CASSSPGQGAGGEKLFF	TGTGCCAGCAGCTCTCCGGGACAGGGGGCCGGAGGTGAAAAACTGTTTTTT
TRBD1	-	TRBV4-2	TRBJ2-7	CASSQGGQGRYEQYF	TGTGCCAGCAGCCAAGGGGGACAGGGGCGCTACGAGCAGTACTTC
TRBD1	-	TRBV23-1	TRBJ1-1	CASRGQGGKEAFF	TGCGCCAGCCGTGGACAGGGTGGAAAAGAAGCTTTCTTT
TRBD1	-	TRBV2	TRBJ1-3	CASTDRGPGNTIYF	TGTGCCAGCACCGACAGGGGCCCTGGAAACACCATATATTTT
-	few	TRBV6-1	TRBJ1-1	CASSEPRGRRGNTEAFF	TGTGCCAGCAGTGAACCCCGGGGGAGGAGAGGCAACACTGAAGCTTTCTTT
-	-	TRBV11-2	TRBJ2-7	CASSLAGVTTYEQYF	TGTGCCAGCAGCTTAGCAGGGGTCACTACCTACGAGCAGTACTTC
TRBD2	-	TRBV30	TRBJ2-5	CAWSLLGGETQYF	TGTGCCTGGAGTCTCCTCGGGGGGGAGACCCAGTACTTC
TRBD1	-	TRBV13	TRBJ2-5	CASSEKRTGPETQYF	TGTGCCAGCAGCGAGAAAAGGACAGGGCCGGAGACCCAGTACTTC
TRBD1	-	TRBV7-9	TRBJ2-7	CASSYEGGQVSYEQYF	TGTGCCAGCAGCTATGAAGGGGGACAGGTCTCCTACGAGCAGTACTTC
-	-	TRBV5-5	TRBJ2-6	CASSLLAVGANVLTF	TGTGCCAGCAGCTTGTTGGCGGTGGGGGCCAACGTCCTGACTTTC
TRBD2	few	TRBV5-1	TRBJ2-1	CASSLRLAGGLYNEQFF	TGCGCCAGCAGCTTGCGACTAGCGGGTGGGCTCTACAATGAGCAGTTCTTC
TRBD1	-	TRBV19	TRBJ2-3	CASSIMTGPDTQYF	TGTGCCAGTAGTATAATGACAGGGCCAGATACGCAGTATTTT
TRBD1	-	TRBV6-1	TRBJ1-2	CASSDRGAYGYTF	TGTGCCAGCAGTGACAGGGGGGCTTATGGCTACACCTTC
TRBD1	-	TRBV7-9	TRBJ2-5	CASSLIGTGGQETQYF	TGTGCCAGCAGCTTAATTGGGACAGGGGGTCAAGAGACCCAGTACTTC
TRBD1	few	TRBV4-2	TRBJ2-7	CASSQRDRAYEQYF	TGTGCCAGCAGCCAACGGGACAGGGCCTACGAGCAGTACTTC
-	-	TRBV5-1	TRBJ1-6	CASSADPQAGLNYNSPLHF	TGCGCCAGCAGCGCCGATCCACAGGCCGGCCTAAACTATAATTCACCCCTCCACTTT
TRBD2	-	TRBV11-1	TRBJ2-7	CASSFSGGLSYEQYF	TGTGCCAGCAGCTTTAGCGGGGGGCTCTCCTACGAGCAGTACTTC
-	-	TRBV6-5	TRBJ1-1	CASSYGGDPYTEAFF	TGTGCCAGCAGTTACGGGGGGGACCCCTACACTGAAGCTTTCTTT
-	once	TRBV5-4	TRBJ1-2	CASSLAENYGYTF	TGTGCCAGCAGCTTGGCCGAGAACTATGGCTACACCTTC
TRBD2	-	TRBV19	TRBJ2-5	CASSIGGLAGGHSGETQYF	TGTGCCAGTAGTATAGGGGGACTAGCGGGGGGGCATTCAGGGGAGACCCAGTACTTC
-	-	TRBV5-1	TRBJ2-7	CASSFVSGSYEQYF	TGCGCCAGCAGCTTCGTTAGCGGTTCCTACGAGCAGTACTTC
TRBD2	-	TRBV4-3	TRBJ2-3	CASSQDRGGADTQYF	TGCGCCAGCAGCCAAGACCGGGGGGGCGCAGATACGCAGTATTTT
TRBD1	once	TRBV19	TRBJ1-2	CATLSGQSGYTF	TGTGCCACCCTCTCGGGACAGTCTGGCTACACCTTC
-	-	TRBV18	TRBJ1-1	CASSPEGGQWTEAFF	TGTGCCAGCTCACCAGAGGGGGGGCAATGGACTGAAGCTTTCTTT
-	-	TRBV14	TRBJ1-1	CASSQALGRPNTEAFF	TGTGCCAGCAGCCAAGCTTTGGGCCGGCCTAACACTGAAGCTTTCTTT
TRBD1	-	TRBV18	TRBJ1-4	CASSPRPGTGATNEKLFF	TGTGCCAGCTCACCACGTCCCGGGACAGGTGCAACTAATGAAAAACTGTTTTTT
TRBD1	-	TRBV7-9	TRBJ2-7	CASSSGTDYEQYF	TGTGCCAGCAGCTCGGGGACAGACTACGAGCAGTACTTC
TRBD1	-	TRBV30	TRBJ1-2	CAWSKGTGVAGYTF	TGTGCCTGGAGTAAAGGGACAGGGGTAGCTGGCTACACCTTC
TRBD2	-	TRBV2	TRBJ2-1	CASRASRLAGGDNEQFF	TGTGCCAGCAGGGCCTCTCGACTAGCGGGGGGGGACAATGAGCAGTTCTTC
TRBD1	few	TRBV10-3	TRBJ2-2	CAISAGQVNTGELFF	TGTGCCATCAGTGCCGGACAGGTCAACACCGGGGAGCTGTTTTTT
TRBD1	-	TRBV13	TRBJ1-6	CASSLDRGLTPLHF	TGTGCCAGCAGCTTAGACAGGGGGCTGACACCCCTCCACTTT
TRBD1	-	TRBV30	TRBJ2-7	CAWTRGTNEQYF	TGTGCCTGGACCAGGGGGACGAACGAGCAGTACTTC
-	once	TRBV2	TRBJ2-7	CASSKTIYRVSYEQYF	TGTGCCAGCAGTAAGACCATCTACAGAGTCTCCTACGAGCAGTACTTC
TRBD1	-	TRBV11-2	TRBJ2-2	CASSQRQGRTGELFF	TGTGCCAGCAGCCAACGACAGGGGCGTACCGGGGAGCTGTTTTTT
TRBD1	-	TRBV27	TRBJ1-6	CASTRQGSSYNSPLHF	TGTGCCAGCACCAGACAGGGAAGCTCCTATAATTCACCCCTCCACTTT
TRBD1	-	TRBV9	TRBJ2-1	CASSEGQTSYNEQFF	TGTGCCAGCAGCGAGGGACAGACCTCCTACAATGAGCAGTTCTTC
-	-	TRBV5-1	TRBJ2-3	CASARSSGTDTQYF	TGCGCCAGCGCGAGGTCTAGCGGCACAGATACGCAGTATTTT
TRBD2	-	TRBV6-1	TRBJ2-7	CASSEVGGGPYEQYF	TGTGCCAGCAGTGAAGTCGGCGGGGGGCCCTACGAGCAGTACTTC
-	-	TRBV5-1	TRBJ1-6	CASSLDTGNLYNSPLHF	TGCGCCAGCAGCTTGGACACAGGGAATTTATATAATTCACCCCTCCACTTT
-	-	TRBV6-5	TRBJ2-3	CASRATREERNTQYF	TGTGCCAGCAGGGCGACCAGGGAGGAAAGAAATACGCAGTATTTT
-	-	TRBV7-3	TRBJ2-7	CASSLGGGDEQYF	TGTGCCAGCAGCTTAGGCGGCGGTGACGAGCAGTACTTC
TRBD1	-	TRBV5-1	TRBJ1-6	CASSQNPGQGMRNSPLHF	TGCGCCAGCAGCCAGAATCCGGGACAGGGGATGCGGAATTCACCCCTCCACTTT
TRBD1	few	TRBV29-1	TRBJ1-1	CSADDPQGVVQAFF	TGCAGCGCTGACGACCCACAGGGGGTGGTTCAAGCTTTCTTT
TRBD1	-	TRBV2	TRBJ1-5	CASRDGRTGVDQPQHF	TGTGCCAGCAGAGACGGTCGAACAGGGGTTGATCAGCCCCAGCATTTT
TRBD1	-	TRBV4-2	TRBJ1-2	CASSQMDRANYGYTF	TGTGCCAGCAGCCAGATGGACAGGGCTAACTATGGCTACACCTTC